The 12 T cell receptor beta chains listed next were all sequenced from one sample in a study of early T cells in non-severe SARS-CoV-2 infection (dated by TCRdb to the early 2020s). Library prep was done by 5' RACE. The data were produced on a NextSeq 500. The raw public data were reprocessed by TCRdb itself: fastp quality trimming at Q25, MiXCR clonotype calling, in-frame beta chains only. Each entry is one CDR3 protein sequence, shown with its most common DNA and genes. Within this sample are about 98,000 distinct CDR3 sequences, with about 11% of them counted one time only. The top ten hold 5.1% of the sample. The sequenced material came from whole blood. These receptors were collected from an adult who was a healthcare worker with PCR-confirmed SARS-CoV-2 infection or an uninfected control (not recorded which).

This clonotype was found a few times. V and J are TRBV6-5 and TRBJ2-5; 7 bases are a match to TRBD1. The CDR3 consists of 11 residues. V trimming: 6 bases; J trimming: 5 bases; junction bases outside the gene matches: 0. Germline CDR1 reads MNHEY; CDR2 reads SVGAGI. The CDR3 DNA reads as TGTGCCAGCAGGACAGGGGAGACCCAGTACTTC. Its translation is CASRTGETQYF.

This clonotype was detected only a few times. The V and J genes are TRBV10-2 and TRBJ2-7; 7 nucleotides line up with TRBD2. The CDR3 is made up of 15 amino acids. Germline values: CDR1 WSHSY, CDR2 SAAADI. J gave up 4 bases and V 7 bases, and 13 bases lay outside the gene matches. CDR3 nucleotide sequence: TGCGCCAGCACCTCTTCTGTGGGAGGGGAGTACGAGCAGTACTTC. As protein: CASTSSVGGEYEQYF.

This clonotype was seen a handful of times. Written as DNA, the CDR3 is TGTGCCAGCAGTCCCAGAAGGAGCCAAGAGACCCAGTACTTC. It translates to CASSPRRSQETQYF. The V and J genes are TRBV7-9 and TRBJ2-5; D gene uncertain. Trimming cost V 6 bases and J 1 base, with 12 bases left between them. The length of the CDR3 is 14 residues. CDR1 and CDR2 (germline): SEHNR, FQNEAQ (reference sequence). Combining the CDR3 with reference TRBV7-9 and TRBJ2-5 gives the whole variable domain DTGVSQNPRHKITKRGQNVTFRCDPISEHNRLYWYRQTLGQGPEFLTYFQNEAQLEKSRLLSDRFSAERPKGSFSTLEIQRTEQGDSAMYLCASSPRRSQETQYFGPGTRLLVL.

The chain couples TRBV7-9 to TRBJ1-1; a possible D gene is TRBD1 (6 bases). This CDR3 has 15 residues. V gave up 6 bases and J gave up 3 bases, with 17 bases separating them. Germline V gene lookup returns CDR1 SEHNR and CDR2 FQNEAQ (reference sequence). The CDR3 region is CASSPVGGVDTEAFF. Here the CDR3 DNA reads TGTGCCAGCAGTCCTGTGGGGGGCGTAGACACTGAAGCTTTCTTT. Filled out from reference TRBV7-9 and TRBJ1-1, the complete variable domain reads DTGVSQNPRHKITKRGQNVTFRCDPISEHNRLYWYRQTLGQGPEFLTYFQNEAQLEKSRLLSDRFSAERPKGSFSTLEIQRTEQGDSAMYLCASSPVGGVDTEAFFGQGTRLTVV.

The V gene is TRBV5-1, the J gene TRBJ1-1; weak D call: TRBD1 (6 bases). With 2 bases removed from V and 6 bases from J, the gap between germline ends came to 11 bases. CDR1 and CDR2 from the germline V gene are SGHRS and YFSETQ. This CDR3 is 13 amino acids long. DNA for the CDR3: TGCGCCAGCAGCTTTTTACAGGGCGCTGAAGCTTTCTTT. It specifies CASSFLQGAEAFF.

This chain joins TRBV20-1 and TRBJ2-5; D might be TRBD2 (6 bases). The germline V gene encodes CDR1 DFQATT and CDR2 SNEGSKA (reference sequence). CDR3 length equals 15 residues. V was clipped by 5 bases and J by 4 bases, with 20 bases between them. The DNA of the CDR3 is TGCAGTGCTCCTAGCGAGCTCATCGGGAGAGAGACCCAGTACTTC. Translation: CSAPSELIGRETQYF.

The genes are TRBV9 and TRBJ2-1, with a tentative D call TRBD2 (5 bases). V shed 4 bases and J shed 7 bases, with 12 bases lying between them. The CDR3 covers 13 residues. CDR1 and CDR2 from the germline V gene are SGDLS and YYNGEE. CDR3 in DNA: TGTGCCAGCAGCACGCGAGGGTCGAATGAGCAGTTCTTC. Translated: CASSTRGSNEQFF.

This clonotype was picked up many times. V usage is TRBV4-2 and J usage is TRBJ1-2; no clear D. The V and J ends lost 5 bases and 4 bases respectively, with 8 bases between them. The CDR3 runs 12 residues. Germline V gives CDR1 LGHNA, CDR2 YNFKEQ. As DNA, the CDR3 is TGTGCCAGCAGCTCCCGGCTCTATGGCTACACCTTC. Its protein product is CASSSRLYGYTF.

V is TRBV5-6 and J is TRBJ2-7, with D possibly matching TRBD2 (6 bases). The CDR3 runs 13 residues. Germline values: CDR1 SGHDT, CDR2 YYEEEE. V was clipped by 4 bases and J by 4 bases, with 12 bases between them. The CDR3 reads CASSGTSIYEQYF. CDR3 in DNA: TGTGCCAGCAGCGGAACTAGCATATACGAGCAGTACTTC.

V and J are TRBV29-1 and TRBJ1-1; D perhaps matches TRBD1 (6 bases). V was trimmed by 1 base and J by 5 bases, leaving 11 bases between them. There are 13 residues in the CDR3. Germline values: CDR1 SQVTM, CDR2 ANQGSEA. The CDR3 reads CSVEVRGPTEAFF. CDR3 nucleotide sequence: TGCAGCGTTGAAGTCAGGGGTCCGACTGAAGCTTTCTTT.

The V and J genes are TRBV7-3 and TRBJ2-7; D is undetermined. V lost 5 bases and J lost 2, with 19 bases in between. This CDR3 contains 16 residues. Germline values: CDR1 SGHTA, CDR2 FQGTGA. In DNA, the CDR3 is TGTGCCAGCAGCCCATCGAGGACGGAGAGCACCTACGAGCAGTACTTC. It translates to CASSPSRTESTYEQYF.

In this sample, this clonotype turned up a few times. This chain links TRBV6-5 with TRBJ1-3; possibly TRBD1 for D (6 bases). CDR1 and CDR2 from the germline V gene are MNHEY and SVGAGI. Trimming left V 1 base short and J 2 bases short, with 18 bases between. The CDR3 is 18 amino acids. Here the CDR3 DNA reads TGTGCCAGCAGTTACTATGCGGGAAGGGGGTCCCCTGGAAACACCATATATTTT. Translating it yields CASSYYAGRGSPGNTIYF.